This T cell receptor (beta chain) was retrieved from a study of identical twins. TCRdb called the 5' RACE reads again in MiXCR, with one record for every CDR3 protein. The sample has 200,000 to 250,000 distinct CDR3 sequences, around 7% seen once; the top ten hold roughly 3.4%. V shed 1 base, J shed 11 bases, and the junction held 14 bases outside the gene matches. Per the germline V gene, CDR1 is SGHAT and CDR2 is FQNNGV. CDR3 length equals 16 residues. This clonotype occurred a few times. Another study also made use of these data, one on yellow fever vaccine responses in identical twins.

Sample: memory (CD45RO+) T cells sorted from blood. This TCR was sampled from a woman aged 18-29 years in good health. The chain couples TRBV11-2 to TRBJ2-1, with TRBD1 identical over 7 bases. CDR3 region: CASSLGREGAKAKQFF. CDR3 DNA sequence: TGTGCCAGCAGCTTAGGTCGCGAGGGGGCGAAGGCTAAGCAGTTCTTC.